This TCR beta chain was identified in a study of T cells in Graves' hyperthyroidism and ophthalmopathy (dated by TCRdb to about 2019). Context from the whole study: Peripheral blood samples were taken at initial diagnosis, before any treatment was given. TCR V-J signatures able to tell the groups apart were searched for in a discovery cohort of about a hundred patients, of whom approximately 40 had Graves' ophthalmopathy and roughly 58 had stable Graves' hyperthyroidism. The 100 discovery patients were randomly split 7:3 into training and test sets. Following sampling, methimazole starting at 30 mg daily was given to hyperthyroidism patients, and high-dose intravenous methylprednisolone was given to ophthalmopathy patients. The study also compared thyroid tissue and blood T-cell repertoires from more than 5 Graves' hyperthyroidism patients. The paper reports TCR Vbeta CDR3 sequencing of approximately 130 peripheral blood samples: some 41 ophthalmopathy, under 80 hyperthyroidism and around 17 progressor patients. An independent validation cohort of 18 to 20 hyperthyroidism patients and 15 or so patients who later progressed to ophthalmopathy tested prospective prediction of ophthalmopathy. The paper's findings and limits, for the study overall: A 13 V-J signature model separated ophthalmopathy from stable hyperthyroidism, with approximately 87% sensitivity and just under 84% specificity in cross-validation and 80%/75% in testing. Sample size was not statistically predetermined, and investigators were not blinded to group allocation. In validation, progression to ophthalmopathy was predicted by the model with approximately 67% sensitivity and approximately 78% specificity, a median of approximately 6.5 months before onset. Blood samples also contained most of the expanded thyroid clonotypes (frequency above 0.001), which suggests that blood repertoires may reflect thyroid immune responses.

As encoded in the germline V gene, CDR1 is MDHEN while CDR2 is SYDVKM. Counted from cysteine to phenylalanine, this CDR3 has 15 amino acids. Only the CDR3 DNA stays, 45 bases, in frame from base 1. The junction shows trimming of 7 bases on V and 5 bases on J, and the gene matches do not reach 11 bases of it. The TCR beta CDR3 regions were amplified from the RNA transcripts. The first round of RT-PCR for the TCR CDR3 was performed with the HTBI primer set and the Qiagen OneStep RT-PCR kit. Libraries were constructed in a second round of multiplex PCR, after which size selection and purification were carried out. The libraries were sequenced on an Illumina HiSeq2000 using paired-end 100 bp reads. The authors processed their data as follows. SOAPnuke was used to process the raw data, throwing out any read that contained adapters or uncalled bases, had a mean Phred below 15, or lacked an exact constant-primer or identifier match. COPE v1.2.5 was used to merge high-quality paired reads, and clonotypes were defined as unique nucleotide sequences. MiTCR v1.1 was used to align clonotypes to the IMGT TRBV, TRBD and TRBJ reference segments. The analysis included only V-J combinations with a frequency above 0.0001, which together covered 99% to 99.2% of the repertoires. A TCS score was defined as the ratio between F50 (clonal expansion) and ExV (chaos), using BLOSUM62-based TCRdist between CDR3 peptides within each V-J. Welch's t-statistics and random forest reduced fewer than 600 V-J features to 13, which were used in a naive Bayes classifier (R e1071). Thyroid-blood repertoire similarity was quantified with the Morisita-Horn index. The public reads were reprocessed in TCRdb via fastp at Q25 and MiXCR, keeping in-frame beta chains. CDR3 protein duplicates are merged, each entry listing the most common genes and DNA. V and J calls and clone size were set by TCRdb, not the authors. Across this sample there are approximately 610,000 distinct CDR3 sequences, with around 15% seen only once. The top ten hold over 3.5% of the sample.

This clonotype has at least ten counts. Its specific antigen is unknown. Qualities for individual bases were not recorded, and no much larger clone is one base off. Ophthalmopathy patients had moderately to severely active disease, Clinical Activity Score of at least 3, NOSPECS grade of at least 4, and duration under 3 months. Any patient with an uncontrolled infection, another autoimmune disease, pregnancy or lactation was excluded. Diagnoses were based on clinical symptoms, serum thyroxine and TRAb, thyroid ultrasound and orbital computed tomography. PBMCs were isolated from about 9 ml of fresh peripheral blood by Ficoll-Paque density gradient centrifugation. Trizol reagent was used to extract total RNA, and RNA quality was then checked on an Agilent 2100 Bioanalyzer.

The V and J genes are TRBV28 and TRBJ2-5, with 9 bases aligning to TRBD2. This clonotype was obtained from a woman aged 40-49 years with Graves' ophthalmopathy. Specimen: blood. The CDR3 here reads CASTWGASGTETQYF. The DNA sequence is given as TGTGCCAGCACCTGGGGGGCTAGCGGGACGGAGACCCAGTACTTC.